Each of the 24 T cell receptor beta chains below was sequenced from the same sample in a study of PD-1 blockade in classical Hodgkin lymphoma. Time point noted: cycle 4 day 1 (C4D1), after 5 to 7 weeks of nivolumab. No patient escaped relapse after autologous stem cell transplantation, and brentuximab vedotin exposure varied. Here immunoSEQ multiplex PCR was the method, and the copy in TCRdb shows in-frame clones only, minus some. The data hold 25,000 to 30,000 clones, with 82% observed a single time. The input for sequencing was peripheral blood mononuclear cells (PBMCs), taken before the fourth cycle of nivolumab. These receptors came from a human donor with classical Hodgkin lymphoma.

The V gene is TRBV5-6, the J gene TRBJ2-2, with 10 bases aligning to TRBD1. Trimming cost V 0 bases and J 7 bases; bases outside gene matches: 6. CDR1 is SGHDT and CDR2 is YYEEEE in the germline V gene. The length of the CDR3 is 16 residues. The CDR3 is CASSLVGQGTNGELFF. The CDR3 bases are TGTGCCAGCAGCTTGGTGGGACAGGGGACGAACGGGGAGCTGTTTTTT.

The chain couples TRBV5-1 to TRBJ2-5, with 8 bases matching TRBD1. The J call could be wrong; TRBJ2-7 is a better fit for the DNA end. CDR1 is SGHRS and CDR2 is YFSETQ in the germline V gene. The CDR3 is 15 amino acids. The CDR3 reads CASSAWTGTAYEQYF. The DNA of the CDR3 is TGCGCCAGCAGCGCCTGGACAGGGACCGCCTACGAGCAGTACTTC.

The chain recombines TRBV9 with TRBJ2-1; 9 positions match TRBD2. J was trimmed by 8 bases and V by 2 bases; bases with no gene match: 8. This CDR3 comprises 15 residues. Looked up from germline, CDR1 is SGDLS and CDR2 is YYNGEE. The CDR3 here is CASSVSSGGRDEQFF. CDR3 DNA: TGTGCCAGCAGCGTTTCGAGCGGGGGGCGGGATGAGCAGTTCTTC.

This sequence joins TRBV29-1 and TRBJ2-6, with unresolved D. Per germline, CDR1 SQVTM and CDR2 ANQGSEA. This CDR3 is 13 amino acids long. V was trimmed by 5 bases and J by 3 bases, leaving 8 bases between them. The CDR3 bases are TGCAGCGTTAACGTTCTTGGGGCCAACGTCCTGACTTTC. Translated: CSVNVLGANVLTF. The full variable domain, in which reference TRBV29-1 and TRBJ2-6 provide the parts outside the CDR3, is SAVISQKPSRDICQRGTSLTIQCQVDSQVTMMFWYRQQPGQSLTLIATANQGSEATYESGFVIDKFPISRPNLTFSTLTVSNMSPEDSSIYLCSVNVLGANVLTFGAGSRLTVL.

The chain is built from TRBV27 and TRBJ2-7; D might be TRBD2 (5 bases). Germline V gene sequence: CDR1 MNHEY, CDR2 SMNVEV (reference sequence). The CDR3 totals 12 residues. Trimming took 11 bases from V and 7 from J, leaving 18 bases between them. The CDR3 is CASARGGGEQYF. CDR3 sequence (DNA): TGTGCCTCCGCCCGAGGAGGCGGAGAGCAGTACTTC.

This clone was seen more than once but under ten times. The chain carries TRBV6-1 and TRBJ2-5, with 9 bases identical to TRBD1. Germline CDR1 MNHNS, CDR2 SASEGT. Unmatched junction bases numbered 7, after V lost 6 bases and J lost 5 bases. There are 14 residues in the CDR3. Written as DNA, the CDR3 is TGTGCCAGCAGGGAGGGACAGGGACGGGAGACCCAGTACTTC. It yields the protein CASREGQGRETQYF.

CDR3 region: CASSEWAQLTYEQYF. In DNA, the CDR3 is TGTGCCAGCAGTGAATGGGCCCAGCTCACCTACGAGCAGTACTTC. The chain has TRBV6-1 and TRBJ2-7; D is undetermined. The germline CDR1 and CDR2 sequences are MNHNS and SASEGT. The CDR3 consists of 15 residues. With 2 bases removed from V and 2 bases from J, the gap between germline ends came to 13 bases.

The rearrangement uses TRBV5-6 and TRBJ2-7; tentatively, D is TRBD2 (5 bases). Germline V gene data show CDR1 as SGHDT and CDR2 as YYEEEE. This CDR3 has 13 amino acids. V was cut by 6 bases and J by 3 bases, with 13 bases left in between. CDR3 amino acids: CASNRAGLYEQYF. DNA of the CDR3: TGTGCCAGCAATAGGGCCGGACTCTACGAGCAGTACTTC.

V and J are TRBV15 and TRBJ1-1; D not certain. CDR1 and CDR2 from the germline V gene are LNHNV and YYDKDF (reference sequence). CDR3 length: 13 amino acids. Trimming took 4 bases from V and 10 from J, leaving 16 bases between them. DNA for the CDR3: TGTGCCACCAGCACAAACAGTGGGCAGAGAGCTTTCTTT. Its translation is CATSTNSGQRAFF.

This clone has just a few counts. In DNA, the CDR3 is TGTGCCAGTAGTATCACTTCTCGGGAGACCCAGTACTTC. Protein product: CASSITSRETQYF. The J gene is TRBJ2-5, the V gene TRBV19; D unclear. Trimming shortened V by 3 bases and J by 5 bases, and 10 bases separated the two germline ends. CDR1 is LNHDA and CDR2 is SQIVND in the germline V gene (reference sequence). CDR3 size: 13 residues.

This clone came up a few times. This chain joins TRBV10-3 and TRBJ2-5; 15 bases agree with TRBD2. The CDR3 runs 15 residues. The germline CDR1 and CDR2 sequences are ENHRY and SYGVKD. Germline trimming cut 10 bases from V and 5 bases from J; bases unmatched to any gene: 8. CDR3 nucleotide sequence: TGTGCCAGTCGGACTAGCGGGGGGGCCTTGGAGACCCAGTACTTC. It is translated as CASRTSGGALETQYF.

The CDR3 DNA sequence: TGTGCCAGCAAACCCAGTCGGGGGGGGGACGAGCAGTACTTC. This sequence encodes CASKPSRGGDEQYF. The V call is TRBV7-2, the J call TRBJ2-7, with 8 bases identical to TRBD2. This CDR3 has 14 residues. CDR1 SGHTA and CDR2 FQGNSA come from the germline V gene. J lost 5 bases, V lost 7 bases, and 10 bases had no gene match.

The V gene is TRBV11-2, the J gene TRBJ2-4; D possibly corresponds to TRBD1 (6 bases). The CDR3 is 13 residues long. Germline loops: CDR1 SGHAT, CDR2 FQNNGV. Trimming removed 4 bases from V and 6 bases from J, with 10 bases in between. The chain's CDR3 is CASSSNRVNIQYF. In nucleotides, the CDR3 is TGTGCCAGCAGCTCAAACAGGGTAAACATTCAGTACTTC.

The chain is built from TRBV7-2 and TRBJ2-7; 7 bases line up with TRBD2. V was pared by 5 bases and J by 7 bases, with 11 bases of the junction left unmatched. There are 14 residues in the CDR3. Germline V gives CDR1 SGHTA, CDR2 FQGNSA. Written as DNA, the CDR3 is TGTGCCAGCAGCGGGGGACTACGCTCGGGGGAGCAGTACTTC. Encoded protein: CASSGGLRSGEQYF.

The rearrangement links TRBV7-9 to TRBJ2-7; D is possibly TRBD2 (6 bases). Deletions cut 2 bases from V and 6 bases from J, with 17 bases between. The CDR3 is 15 residues long. Germline CDR1 reads SEHNR; CDR2 reads FQNEAQ (reference sequence). CDR3 sequence reads: CASSLLDSTGGEQYF. The CDR3 DNA is TGTGCCAGCAGCTTACTAGACTCTACCGGGGGCGAGCAGTACTTC.

The chain recombines TRBV28 with TRBJ1-5; tentatively, D is TRBD1 (5 bases). CDR1 and CDR2 from the germline V gene are MDHEN and SYDVKM. This CDR3 has 16 amino acids. V shed 5 bases and J shed 0 bases, with 14 bases lying between them. CDR3 loop: CASSGGWSVSNQPQHF. CDR3 sequence (DNA): TGTGCCAGCAGTGGGGGTTGGAGCGTTAGCAATCAGCCCCAGCATTTT.

The gene calls are TRBV7-2 and TRBJ2-7; D may be TRBD1 (5 bases). In germline, CDR1 is SGHTA, CDR2 FQGNSA. With 4 bases removed from V and 2 bases from J, the gap between germline ends came to 18 bases. The length of the CDR3 is 16 residues. DNA of the CDR3: TGTGCCAGCAGCTCAGGAAGGGGCGCCCGACCCTACGAGCAGTACTTC. This codes for CASSSGRGARPYEQYF. The complete variable domain, with remaining parts taken from reference TRBV7-2 and TRBJ2-7, reads GAGVSQSPSNKVTEKGKDVELRCDPISGHTALYWYRQSLGQGLEFLIYFQGNSAPDKSGLPSDRFSAERTGGSVSTLTIQRTQQEDSAVYLCASSSGRGARPYEQYFGPGTRLTVT.

V gene TRBV6-6 combines with J gene TRBJ1-6, with 11 bases matching TRBD1. The germline CDR1 and CDR2 sequences are MNHNY and SVGAGI (reference sequence). Trimming at V came to 7 bases and at J to 9 bases, leaving 5 bases not matched to a gene. CDR3 size: 14 residues. The CDR3, as DNA: TGTGCCAGCACCTTAGGACAGGGGGCTTCACCCCTCCACTTT. This translates into CASTLGQGASPLHF.

The chain combines TRBV13 with TRBJ2-7, with 7 bases identical to TRBD2. The CDR3 sequence is 14 residues long. Germline CDR1 PRHDT, CDR2 FYEKMQ (reference sequence). J was trimmed by 9 bases and V by 5 bases; bases with no gene match: 13. The CDR3 spells CASSGGEAGRMQYF. Written as DNA, the CDR3 is TGTGCCAGCAGCGGGGGGGAGGCAGGTCGGATGCAGTACTTC.

The rearrangement joins TRBV28 to TRBJ1-4, with D uncertain. Trimming cost V 8 bases and J 4 bases, with 8 bases left between them. This CDR3 comprises 12 residues. Germline V gene lookup returns CDR1 MDHEN and CDR2 SYDVKM. In DNA form, the CDR3 reads TGTGCCAGCGGTCCTAATAATGAAAAACTGTTTTTT. The encoded protein is CASGPNNEKLFF.

The J gene is TRBJ1-3, the V gene TRBV19; no definite D call. Trimming left V 3 bases short and J 12 bases short, with 18 bases between. CDR1 is LNHDA, CDR2 SQIVND, per germline (reference sequence). The CDR3 has 14 residues. The chain's CDR3 is CASSISSLKLHIYF. The CDR3 region has the DNA TGTGCCAGTAGTATTAGCAGCCTCAAGTTACACATATATTTT.

The V gene is TRBV28, the J gene TRBJ1-5; no clear D. This CDR3 contains 14 residues. The V end lost 6 bases, the J end lost 0 bases, and 9 bases lay between the germline ends. Germline V gives CDR1 MDHEN, CDR2 SYDVKM. DNA of the CDR3: TGTGCCAGCAGCCACCACAGTAGCAATCAGCCCCAGCATTTT. Encoded protein: CASSHHSSNQPQHF. The full variable domain, with the rest looked up from reference TRBV28 and TRBJ1-5, is DVKVTQSSRYLVKRTGEKVFLECVQDMDHENMFWYRQDPGLGLRLIYFSYDVKMKEKGDIPEGYSVSREKKERFSLILESASTNQTSMYLCASSHHSSNQPQHFGDGTRLSIL.

This chain links TRBV18 with TRBJ1-4; D not resolved. Germline V gene data show CDR1 as KGHSH and CDR2 as LQKENI. The CDR3 consists of 16 residues. The germline V and J ends were trimmed by 1 base and 0 bases, with 9 bases remaining between them. As DNA, the CDR3 is TGTGCCAGCTCACCACTGGGCGGCGCAACTAATGAAAAACTGTTTTTT. Translation gives CASSPLGGATNEKLFF.

This clone has only one observation. This rearrangement joins TRBV6-5 to TRBJ2-1; 7 positions match TRBD2. This CDR3 is 15 amino acids long. Trimming cost V 2 bases and J 8 bases; bases outside gene matches: 9. CDR1 is MNHEY, CDR2 SVGAGI, per germline. For the CDR3, the DNA is TGTGCCAGCAGTTACCGGCTGCGGGGGATACATGAGCAGTTCTTC. Translated: CASSYRLRGIHEQFF.